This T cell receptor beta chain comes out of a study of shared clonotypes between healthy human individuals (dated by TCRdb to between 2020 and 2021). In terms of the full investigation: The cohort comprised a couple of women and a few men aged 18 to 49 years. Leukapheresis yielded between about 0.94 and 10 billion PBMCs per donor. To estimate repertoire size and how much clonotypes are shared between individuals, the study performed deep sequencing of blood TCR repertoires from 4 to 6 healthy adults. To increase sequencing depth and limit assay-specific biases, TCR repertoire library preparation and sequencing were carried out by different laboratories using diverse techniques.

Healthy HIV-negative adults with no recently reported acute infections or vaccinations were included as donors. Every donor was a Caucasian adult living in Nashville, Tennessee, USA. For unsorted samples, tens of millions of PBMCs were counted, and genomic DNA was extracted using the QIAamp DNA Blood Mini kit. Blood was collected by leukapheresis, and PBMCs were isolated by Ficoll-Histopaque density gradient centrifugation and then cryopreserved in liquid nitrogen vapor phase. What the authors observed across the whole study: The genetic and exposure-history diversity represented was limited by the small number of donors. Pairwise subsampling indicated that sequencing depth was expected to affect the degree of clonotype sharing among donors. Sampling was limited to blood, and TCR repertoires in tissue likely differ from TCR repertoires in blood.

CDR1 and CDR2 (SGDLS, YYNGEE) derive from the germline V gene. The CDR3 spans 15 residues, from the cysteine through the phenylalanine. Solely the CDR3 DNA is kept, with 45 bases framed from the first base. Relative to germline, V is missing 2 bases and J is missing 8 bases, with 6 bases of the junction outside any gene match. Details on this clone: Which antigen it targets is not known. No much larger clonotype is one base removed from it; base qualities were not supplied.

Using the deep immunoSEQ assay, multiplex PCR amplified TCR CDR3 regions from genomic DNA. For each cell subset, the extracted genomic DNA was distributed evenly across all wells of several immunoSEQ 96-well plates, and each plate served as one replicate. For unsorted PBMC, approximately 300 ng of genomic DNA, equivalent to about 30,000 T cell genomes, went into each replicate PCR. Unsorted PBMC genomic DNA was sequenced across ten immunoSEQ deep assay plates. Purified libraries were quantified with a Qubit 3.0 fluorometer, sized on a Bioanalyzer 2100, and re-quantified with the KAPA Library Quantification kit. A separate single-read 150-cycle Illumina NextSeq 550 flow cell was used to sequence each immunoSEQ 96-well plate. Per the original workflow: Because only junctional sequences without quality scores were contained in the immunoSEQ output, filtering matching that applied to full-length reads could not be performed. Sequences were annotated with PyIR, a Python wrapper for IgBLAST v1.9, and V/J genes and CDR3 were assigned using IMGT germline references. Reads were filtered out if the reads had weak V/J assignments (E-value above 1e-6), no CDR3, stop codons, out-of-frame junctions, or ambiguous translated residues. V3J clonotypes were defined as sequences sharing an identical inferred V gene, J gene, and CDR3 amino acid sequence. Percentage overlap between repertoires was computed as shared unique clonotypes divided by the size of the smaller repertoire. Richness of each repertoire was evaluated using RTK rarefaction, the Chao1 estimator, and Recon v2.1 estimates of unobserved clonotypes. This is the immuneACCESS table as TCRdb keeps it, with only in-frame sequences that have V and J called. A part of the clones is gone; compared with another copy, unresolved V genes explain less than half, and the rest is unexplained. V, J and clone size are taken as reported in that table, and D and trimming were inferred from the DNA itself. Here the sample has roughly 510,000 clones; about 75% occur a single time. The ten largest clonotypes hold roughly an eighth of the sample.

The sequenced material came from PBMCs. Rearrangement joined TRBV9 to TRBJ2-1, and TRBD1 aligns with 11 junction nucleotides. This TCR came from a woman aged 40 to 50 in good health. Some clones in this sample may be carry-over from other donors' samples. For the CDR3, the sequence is CASSVGDRGYDEQFF. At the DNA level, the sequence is TGTGCCAGCAGCGTCGGGGACAGGGGGTATGATGAGCAGTTCTTC.